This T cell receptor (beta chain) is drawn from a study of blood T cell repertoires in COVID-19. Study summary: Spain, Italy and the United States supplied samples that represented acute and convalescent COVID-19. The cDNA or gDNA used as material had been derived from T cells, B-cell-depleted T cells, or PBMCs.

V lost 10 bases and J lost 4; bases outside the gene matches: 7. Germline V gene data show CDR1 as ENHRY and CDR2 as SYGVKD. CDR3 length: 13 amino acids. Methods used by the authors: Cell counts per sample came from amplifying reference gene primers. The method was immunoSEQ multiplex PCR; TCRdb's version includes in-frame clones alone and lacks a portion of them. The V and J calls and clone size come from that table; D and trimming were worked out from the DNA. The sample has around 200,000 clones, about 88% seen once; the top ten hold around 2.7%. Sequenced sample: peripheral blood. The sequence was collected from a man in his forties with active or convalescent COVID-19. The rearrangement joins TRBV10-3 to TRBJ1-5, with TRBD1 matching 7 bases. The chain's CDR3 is CATRTGENQPQHF. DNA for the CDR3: TGTGCCACCCGTACAGGGGAAAATCAGCCCCAGCATTTT.